This T cell receptor (beta chain) was sequenced during a study of vaccination and CD4 T cells after COVID-19. An Oncomine TCR Beta short-read assay was used to sequence the DNA from cultured CD4+ T cells. Genomic DNA was extracted from cultured CD4+ T cells. From the PCR reads, TCRdb called clonotypes with MiXCR, one entry per CDR3 protein. The data contain 7,000 to 9,000 distinct CDR3 sequences, 65% of them singletons. In the case of this clonotype: What it recognizes is unknown.

Whole-study results and caveats: Analysis covered relatively few convalescent patients and lacked any early post-infection timepoints. Median SARS-CoV-2-reactive clonotypes rose from approximately 21 to 38, not significantly.

Indicated treatment: approximately nine-day PBMC culture with coronavirus spike peptide pools or control peptides (ViraFEST assay). Via ViraFEST, peptide pools expanded antigen-specific T cells before TCR sequencing. V lost 4 bases, J lost 6 bases, and 10 bases lay in between. Germline V gene data show CDR1 as LGHNA and CDR2 as YSLEER. The CDR3 length is 13 residues. The TCR originated in a human donor who had recovered from COVID-19. The J gene is TRBJ2-1, the V gene TRBV4-3; no reliable D call. The sequenced material came from CD4+ T cells from blood, cultured in vitro. The CDR3 DNA sequence: TGCGCCAGCAGCCGGGCGGCTAGCAATGAGCAGTTCTTC. As protein: CASSRAASNEQFF.